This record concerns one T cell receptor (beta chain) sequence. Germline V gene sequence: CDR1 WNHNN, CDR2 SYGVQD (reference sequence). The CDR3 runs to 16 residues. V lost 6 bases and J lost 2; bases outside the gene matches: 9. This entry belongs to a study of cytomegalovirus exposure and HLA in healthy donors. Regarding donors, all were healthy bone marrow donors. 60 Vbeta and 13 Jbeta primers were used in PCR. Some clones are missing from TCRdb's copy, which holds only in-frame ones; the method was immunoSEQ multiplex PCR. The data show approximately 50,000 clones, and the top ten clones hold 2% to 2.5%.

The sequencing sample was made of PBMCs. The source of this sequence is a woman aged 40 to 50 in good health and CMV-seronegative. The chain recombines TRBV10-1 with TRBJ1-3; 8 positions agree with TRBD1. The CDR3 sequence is CASREPQDRAGNTIYF. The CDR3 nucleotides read TGCGCCAGCAGAGAACCTCAGGACAGGGCTGGAAACACCATATATTTT.